The clone carrying this TCR beta chain was seen once. Its antigen remains unidentified. Assay: immunoSEQ multiplex PCR; the TCRdb copy retains only in-frame clones and omits some. The data contain 8,000 to 9,500 clones, over 70% of them seen just once; the ten biggest clones take up approximately 13%. This entry belongs to a study of tumor-infiltrating lymphocytes in localized non-small cell lung cancer. The overall study: Each patient gave resected tumor and non-adjacent uninvolved lung tissue. General study results and limits: Each assay used a separate piece of the same tissue.

The CDR3 contains 16 residues. The ends were cut back, 0 bases at V and 2 bases at J, with 12 bases in the middle. CDR1 is MNHEY and CDR2 is SVGAGI in the germline V gene. This receptor was taken from a human donor with non-small cell lung cancer. The V gene is TRBV6-5, the J gene TRBJ2-3; D might be TRBD1 or TRBD2, each matching 5 bases. The sample comprised uninvolved lung tissue not adjacent to the tumor. CDR3 coding DNA: TGTGCCAGCAGTTACTCTTGGGGGATCACCACAGATACGCAGTATTTT. As protein: CASSYSWGITTDTQYF.